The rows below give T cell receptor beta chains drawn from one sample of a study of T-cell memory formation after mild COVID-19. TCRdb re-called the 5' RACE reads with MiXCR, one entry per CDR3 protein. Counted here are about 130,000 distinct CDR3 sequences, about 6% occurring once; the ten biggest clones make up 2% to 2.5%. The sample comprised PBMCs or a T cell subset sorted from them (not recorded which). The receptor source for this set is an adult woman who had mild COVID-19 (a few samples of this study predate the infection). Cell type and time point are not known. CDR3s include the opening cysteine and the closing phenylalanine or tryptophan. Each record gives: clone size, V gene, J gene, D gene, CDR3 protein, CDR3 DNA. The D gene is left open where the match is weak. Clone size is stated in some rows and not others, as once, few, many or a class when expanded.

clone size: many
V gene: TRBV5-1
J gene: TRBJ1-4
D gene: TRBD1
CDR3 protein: CASSFQHRGHEKLFF
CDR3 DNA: TGCGCCAGCAGCTTCCAACACAGGGGGCATGAAAAACTGTTTTTT

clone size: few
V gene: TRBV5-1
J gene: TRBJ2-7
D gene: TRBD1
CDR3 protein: CASSVGTGNEQYF
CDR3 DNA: TGCGCCAGCAGCGTCGGGACAGGGAACGAGCAGTACTTC

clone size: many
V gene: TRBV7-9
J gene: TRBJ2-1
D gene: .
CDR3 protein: CASSSGQGGHEQFF
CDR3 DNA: TGTGCCAGCAGCTCCGGACAGGGAGGGCATGAGCAGTTCTTC

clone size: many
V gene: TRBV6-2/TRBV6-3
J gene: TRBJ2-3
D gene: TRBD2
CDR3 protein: CASSYPGLAGEPTDTQYF
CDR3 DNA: TGTGCCAGCAGTTACCCCGGACTAGCGGGAGAGCCAACAGATACGCAGTATTTT

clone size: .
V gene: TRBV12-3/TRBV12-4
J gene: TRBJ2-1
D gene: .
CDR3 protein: CASTLRGSISSYNEQFF
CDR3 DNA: TGTGCCAGCACCCTGAGGGGGTCCATTAGCTCCTACAATGAGCAGTTCTTC

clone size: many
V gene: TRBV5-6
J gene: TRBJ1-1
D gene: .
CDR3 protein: CASSLGTEAFF
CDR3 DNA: TGTGCCAGCAGCTTAGGAACTGAAGCTTTCTTT

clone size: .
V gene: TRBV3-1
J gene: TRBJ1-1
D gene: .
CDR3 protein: CASSQNQGNTEAFF
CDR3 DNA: TGTGCCAGCAGCCAAAATCAGGGCAACACTGAAGCTTTCTTT

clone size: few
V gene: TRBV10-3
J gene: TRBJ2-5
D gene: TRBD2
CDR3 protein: CAISVGLAGGRSQETQYF
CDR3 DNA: TGTGCCATCAGTGTAGGACTAGCGGGGGGCCGGTCACAAGAGACCCAGTACTTC

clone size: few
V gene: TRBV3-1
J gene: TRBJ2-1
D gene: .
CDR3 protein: CASTRGTFHNEQFF
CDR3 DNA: TGTGCCAGCACCCGTGGGACTTTCCACAATGAGCAGTTCTTC

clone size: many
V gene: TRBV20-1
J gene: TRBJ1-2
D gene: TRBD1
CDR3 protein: CSARGQQPTYGYTF
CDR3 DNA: TGCAGTGCTAGGGGACAGCAGCCTACCTATGGCTACACCTTC

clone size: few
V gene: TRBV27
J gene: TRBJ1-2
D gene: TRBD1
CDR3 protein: CASSPHRGRLDGYTF
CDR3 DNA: TGTGCCAGCAGTCCCCACAGGGGGCGCTTAGATGGCTACACCTTC

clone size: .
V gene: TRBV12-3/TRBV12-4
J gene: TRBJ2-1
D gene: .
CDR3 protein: CASSSPRGHPYNEQFF
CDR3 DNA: TGTGCCAGCAGTTCCCCCCGGGGGCACCCCTACAATGAGCAGTTCTTC

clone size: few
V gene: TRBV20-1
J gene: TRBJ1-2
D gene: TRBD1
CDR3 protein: CSAREAGGGYGYTF
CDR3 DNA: TGCAGTGCCCGGGAGGCAGGGGGCGGCTATGGCTACACCTTC

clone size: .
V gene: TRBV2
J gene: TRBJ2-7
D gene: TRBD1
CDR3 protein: CASSEDRVYEQYF
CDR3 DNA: TGTGCCAGCAGTGAGGACAGGGTATACGAGCAGTACTTC

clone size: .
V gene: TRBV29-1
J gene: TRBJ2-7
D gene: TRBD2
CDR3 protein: CSVITSGYEQYF
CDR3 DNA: TGCAGCGTTATTACTAGCGGTTACGAGCAGTACTTC

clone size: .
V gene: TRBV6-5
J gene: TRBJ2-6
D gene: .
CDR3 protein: CASSSLGHYGSGANVLTF
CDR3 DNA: TGTGCCAGCAGTTCTCTAGGTCATTATGGCTCTGGGGCCAACGTCCTGACTTTC

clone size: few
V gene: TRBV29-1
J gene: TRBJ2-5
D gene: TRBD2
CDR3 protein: CSVLSGASGRQTQYF
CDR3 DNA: TGCAGCGTTCTGTCCGGGGCTAGCGGGAGACAGACCCAGTACTTC

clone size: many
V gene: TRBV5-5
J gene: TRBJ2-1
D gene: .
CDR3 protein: CASSFFRQGRDNEQFF
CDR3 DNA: TGTGCCAGCAGCTTCTTTAGGCAGGGGCGCGACAATGAGCAGTTCTTC

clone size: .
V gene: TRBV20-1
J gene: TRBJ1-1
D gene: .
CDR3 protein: CSAKMQQRAFF
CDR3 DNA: TGCAGTGCAAAAATGCAACAGCGGGCTTTCTTT

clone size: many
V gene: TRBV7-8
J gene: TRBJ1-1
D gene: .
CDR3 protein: CASSSLSEAFF
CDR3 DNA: TGTGCCAGCAGCTCTCTCTCTGAAGCTTTCTTT

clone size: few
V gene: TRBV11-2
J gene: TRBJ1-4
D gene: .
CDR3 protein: CASSPDREKLFF
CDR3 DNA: TGTGCCAGCAGCCCCGACCGGGAAAAACTGTTTTTT

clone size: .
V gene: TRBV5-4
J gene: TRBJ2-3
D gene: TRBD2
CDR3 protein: CASSLLGRESTDTQYF
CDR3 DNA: TGTGCCAGCAGCTTGCTGGGGCGGGAGTCCACAGATACGCAGTATTTT

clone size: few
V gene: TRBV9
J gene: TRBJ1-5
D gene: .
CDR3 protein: CASSPGQGTNSNQPQHF
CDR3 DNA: TGTGCCAGCAGCCCCGGTCAGGGTACTAATAGCAATCAGCCCCAGCATTTT

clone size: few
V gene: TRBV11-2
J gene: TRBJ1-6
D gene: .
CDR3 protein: CASSSGGFNNSPLHF
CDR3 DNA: TGTGCCAGCAGCTCCGGGGGGTTTAATAATTCACCCCTCCACTTT

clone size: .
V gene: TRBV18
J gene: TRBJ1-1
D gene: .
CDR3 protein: CASSPDSPLSNTEAFF
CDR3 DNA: TGTGCCAGCTCACCGGACAGTCCTCTTTCAAACACTGAAGCTTTCTTT

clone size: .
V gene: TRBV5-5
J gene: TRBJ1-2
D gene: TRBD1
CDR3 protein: CASSLGSPGQGSGGYTF
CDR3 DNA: TGTGCCAGCAGCTTGGGTTCACCGGGACAGGGGTCGGGTGGCTACACCTTC

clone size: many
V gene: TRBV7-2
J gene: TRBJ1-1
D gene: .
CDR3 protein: CASSENTEAFF
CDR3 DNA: TGTGCCAGCAGCGAAAACACTGAAGCTTTCTTT

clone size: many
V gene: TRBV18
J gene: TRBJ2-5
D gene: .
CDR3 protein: CASSPPSFQETQYF
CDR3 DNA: TGTGCCAGCTCACCACCAAGCTTCCAAGAGACCCAGTACTTC

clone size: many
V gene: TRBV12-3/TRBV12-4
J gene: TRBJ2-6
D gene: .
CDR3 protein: CASSFQSGANVLTF
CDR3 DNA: TGTGCCAGCAGTTTCCAGTCTGGGGCCAACGTCCTGACTTTC

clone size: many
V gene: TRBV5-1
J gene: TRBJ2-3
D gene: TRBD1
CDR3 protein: CASSSQGASTDTQYF
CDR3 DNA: TGCGCCAGCAGCTCCCAGGGGGCAAGCACAGATACGCAGTATTTT

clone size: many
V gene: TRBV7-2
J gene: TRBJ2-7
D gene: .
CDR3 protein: CASSFSSYEQYF
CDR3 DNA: TGTGCCAGCAGCTTCAGCTCCTACGAGCAGTACTTC

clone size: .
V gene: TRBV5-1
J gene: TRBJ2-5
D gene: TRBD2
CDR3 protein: CASSLAGSGSLGETQYF
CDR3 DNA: TGCGCCAGCAGCTTGGCTGGTAGCGGGAGCCTGGGGGAGACCCAGTACTTC

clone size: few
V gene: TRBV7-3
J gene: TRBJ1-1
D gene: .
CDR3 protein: CASHQGPNTEAFF
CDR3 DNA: TGTGCCAGCCACCAGGGCCCAAACACTGAAGCTTTCTTT

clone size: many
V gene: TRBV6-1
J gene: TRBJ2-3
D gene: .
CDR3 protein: CASSLRQGGTDTQYF
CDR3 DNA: TGTGCCAGCAGTCTGCGACAGGGAGGGACAGATACGCAGTATTTT

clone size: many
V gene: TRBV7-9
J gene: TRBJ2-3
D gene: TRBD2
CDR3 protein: CASSLAAGGDTQYF
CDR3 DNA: TGTGCCAGCAGTCTAGCTGCGGGAGGGGATACGCAGTATTTT

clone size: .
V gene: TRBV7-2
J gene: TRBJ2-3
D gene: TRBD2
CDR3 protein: CASSHPSSGRAWVGTQYF
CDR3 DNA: TGTGCCAGCAGCCATCCCTCTAGCGGGAGGGCATGGGTTGGGACGCAGTATTTT

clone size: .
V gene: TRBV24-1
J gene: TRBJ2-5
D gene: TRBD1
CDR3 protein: CATSDLLVAGTGGQETQYF
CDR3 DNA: TGTGCCACCAGTGATTTGTTGGTTGCCGGGACAGGGGGCCAAGAGACCCAGTACTTC

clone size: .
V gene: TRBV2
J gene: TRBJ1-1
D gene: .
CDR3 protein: CASITEAFF
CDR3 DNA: TGTGCCAGCATCACTGAAGCTTTCTTT

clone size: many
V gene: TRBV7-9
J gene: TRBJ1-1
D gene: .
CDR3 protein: CASSFSGTRGTEAFF
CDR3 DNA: TGTGCCAGCAGCTTTTCCGGGACCCGCGGCACTGAAGCTTTCTTT

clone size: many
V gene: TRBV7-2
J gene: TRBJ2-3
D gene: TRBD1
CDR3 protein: CASSRTGDTQYF
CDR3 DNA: TGTGCCAGCAGCCGGACAGGAGATACGCAGTATTTT

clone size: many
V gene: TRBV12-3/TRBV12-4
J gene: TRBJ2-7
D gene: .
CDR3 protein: CASSSPWSYEQYF
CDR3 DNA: TGTGCCAGCAGTTCCCCTTGGTCCTACGAGCAGTACTTC

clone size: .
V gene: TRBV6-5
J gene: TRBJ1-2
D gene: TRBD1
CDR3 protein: CASSDPGQGYTF
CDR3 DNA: TGTGCCAGCAGTGATCCGGGACAGGGCTACACCTTC

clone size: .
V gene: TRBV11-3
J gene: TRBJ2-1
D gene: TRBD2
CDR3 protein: CASSLASGDNEQFF
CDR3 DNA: TGTGCCAGCAGCTTAGCTAGCGGGGACAATGAGCAGTTCTTC

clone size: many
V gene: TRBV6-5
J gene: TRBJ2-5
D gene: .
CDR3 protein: CASSPLPLDRTQYF
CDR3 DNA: TGTGCCAGCAGCCCCCTCCCGTTGGACAGGACCCAGTACTTC

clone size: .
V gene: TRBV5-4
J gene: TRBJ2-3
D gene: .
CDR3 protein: CASSLDPTDTQYF
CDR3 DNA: TGTGCCAGCAGCTTGGATCCGACAGATACGCAGTATTTT

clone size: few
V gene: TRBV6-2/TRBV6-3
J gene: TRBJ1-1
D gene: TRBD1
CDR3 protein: CASTDDRGTEAFF
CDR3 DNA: TGTGCCAGCACCGACGACAGGGGGACTGAAGCTTTCTTT

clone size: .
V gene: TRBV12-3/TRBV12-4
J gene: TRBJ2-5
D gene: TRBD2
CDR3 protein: CASSRTSGPETQYF
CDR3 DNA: TGTGCCAGCAGTCGGACTAGCGGGCCAGAGACCCAGTACTTC

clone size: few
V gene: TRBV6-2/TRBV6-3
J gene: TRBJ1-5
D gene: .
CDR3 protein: CASSKQVRGNQPQHF
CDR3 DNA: TGTGCCAGCAGTAAACAGGTCCGTGGCAATCAGCCCCAGCATTTT

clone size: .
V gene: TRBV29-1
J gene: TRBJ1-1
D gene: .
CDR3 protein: CSVEGRMNTEAFF
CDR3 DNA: TGCAGCGTTGAGGGACGGATGAACACTGAAGCTTTCTTT

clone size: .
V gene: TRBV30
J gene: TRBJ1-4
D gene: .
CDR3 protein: CAWRRGPLEKLFF
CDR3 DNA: TGTGCCTGGAGGCGGGGGCCCCTTGAAAAACTGTTTTTT

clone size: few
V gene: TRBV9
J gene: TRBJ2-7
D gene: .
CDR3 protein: CASSVGQLSYEQYF
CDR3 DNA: TGTGCCAGCAGCGTCGGACAATTATCCTACGAGCAGTACTTC

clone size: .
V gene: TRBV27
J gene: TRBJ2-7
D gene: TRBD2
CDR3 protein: CASSGLAGGLHEQYF
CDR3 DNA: TGTGCCAGCAGCGGACTAGCGGGAGGCCTCCACGAGCAGTACTTC

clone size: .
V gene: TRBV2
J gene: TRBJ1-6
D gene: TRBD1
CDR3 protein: CASSLDRVVNNSPLHF
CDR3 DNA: TGTGCCAGCAGTTTGGACAGGGTGGTAAATAATTCACCCCTCCACTTT